This T cell receptor beta chain was sequenced for a study of cytomegalovirus exposure and HLA in healthy donors. A multiplex PCR was run with 60 Vbeta primers and 13 Jbeta primers. Assay used: immunoSEQ multiplex PCR; TCRdb lists only in-frame clones, some missing. The sample shows about 200,000 clones, approximately 83% of them seen only once. Overall study results and limits: In a later analysis, TCR association rates varied by HLA locus: DRB1 most, HLA-C fewest. Exclusion applied to some V segments, including TRBV6-2 and TRBV6-3, as they were indistinguishable. Previously analyzed data showed that most TCR beta V segments were productive at a frequency of about 87% or about 30%.

This clone has just a few counts. No antigen is known for it. The CDR3 length is 16 residues. Deletions cut 4 bases from V and 0 bases from J, with 11 bases between. The germline V gene has CDR1 SGHDT and CDR2 YYEEEE. The specimen was PBMCs. The TCR originated in a boy under 10 years old in good health and CMV-seronegative. The V gene is TRBV5-6, the J gene TRBJ2-6; tentatively, D is TRBD2 (6 bases). The CDR3 region is CASSEGTHSGANVLTF. Here the CDR3 DNA reads TGTGCCAGCAGCGAGGGGACTCACTCTGGGGCCAACGTCCTGACTTTC.